Sequencing of this TCR beta chain was carried out in a study of blood T cells in healthy people across ages. As regards this clonotype: Its specificity is not known.

It was with a sample-barcoded 5' primer and a J-beta primer mix that a second PCR of about 6 to 12 cycles was run. Using its own MiXCR run on the 5' RACE reads, TCRdb lists one record per CDR3 protein. Of about 930,000 distinct CDR3 sequences listed, roughly 29% are singletons. General observations from the study: No conclusive comparison of naive versus antigen-experienced cells was possible with unsorted PBMCs.

This CDR3 comprises 12 residues. V lost 6 bases and J lost 4, with 12 bases in between. Per the germline V gene, CDR1 is DFQATT and CDR2 is SNEGSKA (reference sequence). This sample also belongs to another study, concerning T cells of mothers and their children.

This TCR was recovered from a woman aged 40 to 50 in good health. Specimen: blood. The rearrangement joins TRBV20-1 to TRBJ1-2, with D possibly matching TRBD1 (5 bases). DNA of the CDR3: TGCAGTGCGGTCCCAGGGTCCTATGGCTACACCTTC. This translates into CSAVPGSYGYTF.